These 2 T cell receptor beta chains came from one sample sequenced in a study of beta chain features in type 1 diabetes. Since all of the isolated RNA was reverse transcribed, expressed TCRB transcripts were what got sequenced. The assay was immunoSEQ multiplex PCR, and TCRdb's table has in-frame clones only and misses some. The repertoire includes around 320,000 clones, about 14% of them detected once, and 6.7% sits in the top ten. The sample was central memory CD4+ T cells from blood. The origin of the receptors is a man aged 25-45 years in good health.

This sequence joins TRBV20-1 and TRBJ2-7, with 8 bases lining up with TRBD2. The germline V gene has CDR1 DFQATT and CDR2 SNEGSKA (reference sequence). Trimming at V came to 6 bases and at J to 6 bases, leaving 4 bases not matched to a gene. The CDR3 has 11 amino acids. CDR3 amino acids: CSASAGGEQYV. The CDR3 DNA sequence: TGCAGTGCCTCTGCGGGAGGCGAGCAGTACGTC.

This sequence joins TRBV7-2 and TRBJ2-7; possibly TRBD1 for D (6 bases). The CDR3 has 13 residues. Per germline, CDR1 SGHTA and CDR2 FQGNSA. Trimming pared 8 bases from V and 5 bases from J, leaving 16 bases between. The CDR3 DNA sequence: TGTGCCAGCCCTTCCAGGGGAACCCACGAGCAGTACGTC. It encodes CASPSRGTHEQYV.